A selection of T cell receptor beta chains follows, all from one sample in a study of cytomegalovirus exposure and HLA in healthy donors. Using immunoSEQ multiplex PCR, the repertoire was profiled, and TCRdb retains in-frame clones only, with some absent. Here the sample spans about 190,000 clones, around 87% being singletons. What was sequenced was PBMCs. These receptor sequences come from a boy between 2 and 10 years old in good health and CMV-seronegative. Both conserved end residues are part of each CDR3. The order of the fields is D gene, V gene, clone size, J gene, CDR3 protein, CDR3 DNA. The D gene is left open where the match is weak. The size of a clone is reported for some rows only, either as once, few or many, or as a class for expanded clones.

>TRBD1|TRBV7-2|-|TRBJ1-6
CASSKPGQGRRSYNSPLHF
TGTGCCAGCAGCAAGCCGGGACAGGGGCGAAGGTCCTATAATTCACCCCTCCACTTT
>-|TRBV29-1|once|TRBJ2-3
CSVHRQAADTQYF
TGCAGCGTTCATAGACAGGCAGCAGATACGCAGTATTTT
>-|TRBV11-2|-|TRBJ2-7
CASSPPSRSYEQYF
TGTGCCAGCAGCCCGCCGTCTCGGTCCTACGAGCAGTACTTC
>-|TRBV7-6|-|TRBJ1-4
CASSLGAGAINEKLFF
TGTGCCAGCAGCTTAGGGGCAGGGGCGATTAATGAAAAACTGTTTTTT
>-|TRBV11-2|-|TRBJ2-7
CASSLVAGQTYEQYF
TGTGCCAGCAGCTTAGTGGCAGGACAGACCTACGAGCAGTACTTC
>TRBD1|TRBV2|-|TRBJ1-5
CASRPTGNNQPQHF
TGTGCCAGCAGGCCGACAGGGAACAATCAGCCCCAGCATTTT
>-|TRBV11-2|-|TRBJ1-3
CASSLGGSSGNTIYF
TGTGCCAGCAGCTTAGGAGGGAGTTCTGGAAACACCATATATTTT
>TRBD1|TRBV6-1|-|TRBJ1-5
CASSEFLGQGGRNQPQHF
TGTGCCAGCAGTGAATTCTTGGGACAGGGCGGAAGAAATCAGCCCCAGCATTTT
>TRBD2|TRBV28|-|TRBJ2-7
CASSLSGTSVHEQYF
TGTGCCAGCAGTTTAAGTGGGACTAGCGTCCACGAGCAGTACTTC
>TRBD1|TRBV10-3|-|TRBJ1-6
CAISEPTGGKGGSSPLHF
TGTGCCATCAGTGAGCCGACAGGGGGCAAGGGTGGAAGTTCACCCCTCCACTTT
>-|TRBV28|-|TRBJ2-3
CASSSDGAGYF
TGTGCCAGCAGTTCGGACGGCGCGGGATATTTT
>-|TRBV25-1|-|TRBJ2-5
CASSDGQETQYF
TGTGCCAGCAGTGACGGGCAAGAGACCCAGTACTTC
>TRBD2|TRBV30|-|TRBJ2-1
CASSTSGHHNEQFF
TGTGCCTCCTCGACTAGCGGCCATCACAATGAGCAGTTCTTC
>-|TRBV2|-|TRBJ1-2
CASTWSSGGSSNYGYTF
TGTGCCAGCACTTGGTCCTCGGGGGGCTCTTCTAACTATGGCTACACCTTC
>TRBD1|TRBV28|-|TRBJ1-2
CASKFGQGEHGYTF
TGTGCCAGCAAATTTGGACAGGGAGAGCATGGCTACACCTTC
>-|TRBV7-9|-|TRBJ2-7
CASSPWESYEQYF
TGTGCCAGCAGCCCCTGGGAGAGCTACGAGCAGTACTTC
>TRBD2|TRBV7-9|-|TRBJ2-1
CASKGVAGNEQFF
TGTGCCAGCAAAGGGGTAGCGGGAAATGAGCAGTTCTTC
>-|TRBV9|-|TRBJ1-2
CASSVGSGGTYGYTF
TGTGCCAGCAGCGTAGGTTCGGGAGGAACCTATGGCTACACCTTC
>-|TRBV29-1|-|TRBJ1-1
CSVEGANTEAFF
TGCAGCGTTGAAGGGGCGAACACTGAAGCTTTCTTT
>TRBD2|TRBV7-9|-|TRBJ2-7
CASSSSAGGLIYEQYF
TGTGCCAGCAGCTCGTCAGCGGGAGGGCTAATCTACGAGCAGTACTTC
>-|TRBV29-1|-|TRBJ2-7
CSVLTSYEQYF
TGCAGCGTCCTAACTAGCTACGAGCAGTACTTC
>TRBD1|TRBV28|-|TRBJ1-5
CASSGNRGYSNQPQHF
TGTGCCAGCAGTGGAAACAGGGGGTATAGCAATCAGCCCCAGCATTTT
>-|TRBV18|-|TRBJ1-2
CASSPRQAYGYTF
TGTGCCAGCTCACCGAGACAGGCCTATGGCTACACCTTC
>TRBD2|TRBV5-1|-|TRBJ2-7
CASSTGLAGVYEQYF
TGCGCCAGCAGCACCGGACTAGCAGGAGTATACGAGCAGTACTTC
>-|TRBV27|-|TRBJ1-2
CASSSLTDIYGYTF
TGTGCCAGCAGTTCCTTAACAGACATCTATGGCTACACCTTC
>TRBD2|TRBV27|-|TRBJ2-3
CASSLWISGDNTDTQYF
TGTGCCAGCAGTTTATGGATTAGCGGGGACAACACAGATACGCAGTATTTT
>-|TRBV5-1|-|TRBJ1-6
CASSLPGAGSPLHF
TGCGCCAGCAGCCTCCCAGGGGCTGGTTCACCCCTCCACTTT
>TRBD2|TRBV15|once|TRBJ2-7
CATFSGETYEQYF
TGTGCCACCTTTAGCGGGGAGACCTACGAGCAGTACTTC